The rows below give T cell receptor beta chains drawn from one sample of a study of technical replicates of blood from a handful of donors. Some clones are missing from TCRdb's copy, which holds only in-frame ones; the method was immunoSEQ multiplex PCR. This sample carries approximately 81,000 clones, roughly 96% of them seen once, and the ten largest clones take under 0.2%. Sequencing used T cells isolated from PBMCs. The receptors here all came from a human donor in good health. Each CDR3 is given with its conserved first and last residue. D genes are given only for firm matches. For some rows the clone size is stated as once, few or many, or as a class when expanded; others skip it.

TRBD2	TRBJ2-7	NA	TRBV7-9	TGTGCCAGCAGCTCACCCGGACTAGCGGGAGGGTACGAGCAGTACTTC	CASSSPGLAGGYEQYF
NA	TRBJ1-1	NA	TRBV5-5	TGTGCCAGCAGCTTGAACCAGGGTGAAGCTTTCTTT	CASSLNQGEAFF
NA	TRBJ1-2	once	TRBV2	TGTGCCAGCAGTGAAGGGACAGCAAGTTACTATGGCTACACCTTC	CASSEGTASYYGYTF
TRBD1	TRBJ2-4	few	TRBV7-9	TGTGCCAGCAGCAAACGGGACAGGGAGAGCAAAAACATTCAGTACTTC	CASSKRDRESKNIQYF
NA	TRBJ2-1	NA	TRBV5-1	TGCGCCAGCCTGGAGGAGGGCTCCTACAATGAGCAGTTCTTC	CASLEEGSYNEQFF
NA	TRBJ1-4	NA	TRBV5-1	TGCGCCAGCAGCCCCGACAGAAATGAAAAACTGTTTTTT	CASSPDRNEKLFF
NA	TRBJ1-1	NA	TRBV27	TGTGCCAGCAGTAGCGGGACCCAGTATTTCTTT	CASSSGTQYFF
NA	TRBJ1-2	NA	TRBV7-2	TGTGCCAGCAGCTTAATTAGAGGGCTTTCGAGAGGCTACACCTTC	CASSLIRGLSRGYTF
NA	TRBJ1-4	NA	TRBV6-1	TGTGCCAGCAGTGAATGGGGCAGTCCCAATGAAAAACTGTTTTTT	CASSEWGSPNEKLFF
TRBD2	TRBJ2-7	NA	TRBV5-8	TGTGCCAGCAGCTTGTCCGGTAGCGGGAGCTACGAGCAGTACTTC	CASSLSGSGSYEQYF
NA	TRBJ2-3	NA	TRBV4-1	TGCGCCAGCAGCCAAGCAGGGGGGCCTTCAGATACGCAGTATTTT	CASSQAGGPSDTQYF
TRBD2	TRBJ2-7	NA	TRBV9	TGTGCCAGCAGCGTCGGGACTAGCGGGAGCTCCTACGAGCAGTACTTC	CASSVGTSGSSYEQYF
TRBD1	TRBJ2-1	NA	TRBV7-7	TGTGCCAGCAGCACTCGACAGGGTTTCTATGAGCAGTTCTTC	CASSTRQGFYEQFF
TRBD1	TRBJ2-2	NA	TRBV5-6	TGTGCCAGCAGCTCCCGGGGACAGGGGGCCGGGGAGCTGTTTTTT	CASSSRGQGAGELFF
NA	TRBJ1-2	NA	TRBV10-3	TGTGCCATCAGTGAGTCGGGGGGTGGCTATGGCTACACCTTC	CAISESGGGYGYTF
TRBD2	TRBJ2-3	NA	TRBV27	TGTGCCAGCAGTTTATTAGCGGGGGGACCGACTTTAACCACAGATACGCAGTATTTT	CASSLLAGGPTLTTDTQYF
TRBD2	TRBJ2-7	NA	TRBV5-1	TGCGCCAGCACCTTAGCGGGAGGGCCAATGTACGAGCAGTACTTC	CASTLAGGPMYEQYF
TRBD2	TRBJ2-2	NA	TRBV4-1	TGCGCCAGCAATCCGGGACTAGGGAACACCGGGGAGCTGTTTTTT	CASNPGLGNTGELFF
NA	TRBJ2-7	NA	TRBV2	TGTGCCAGCAAGGCCGAGGGGGATCTGTACTTC	CASKAEGDLYF
TRBD1	TRBJ2-1	NA	TRBV7-9	TGTGCCAGCAGCCCTCCCACAGGGGTTTCGGTCAATGAGCAGTTCTTC	CASSPPTGVSVNEQFF
NA	TRBJ1-2	once	TRBV4-1	TGCGCCAGCAGCCAGTTCCGGGACACCCAAGGCTACACCTTC	CASSQFRDTQGYTF
NA	TRBJ2-7	NA	TRBV4-1	TGCGCCAGCAGCCAAGATAGAGGACAGAGCTCCTACGAGCAGTACTTC	CASSQDRGQSSYEQYF
TRBD2	TRBJ2-1	NA	TRBV30	TGTGCCTGGATGGGCGGGACTAGCGGGGGGGATGAGCAGTTCTTC	CAWMGGTSGGDEQFF
TRBD1	TRBJ1-1	NA	TRBV29-1	TGCAGCGTCAGGGGGGAGATGAACACTGAAGCTTTCTTT	CSVRGEMNTEAFF
TRBD2	TRBJ2-4	NA	TRBV10-1	TGCGCCAGCAGTGTGGGGGGGGCCAAAAACATTCAGTACTTC	CASSVGGAKNIQYF
NA	TRBJ1-2	NA	TRBV4-2	TGTGCCAGCAGCCAAGTCCGTTCTGGTGACAGGCCCCGAGGTGACTACACCTTC	CASSQVRSGDRPRGDYTF
NA	TRBJ1-2	NA	TRBV4-2	TGTGCCAGCAGCCAAGAGGATAGGGCGGGGGGCTACACCTTC	CASSQEDRAGGYTF
TRBD1	TRBJ1-4	NA	TRBV19	TGTGCCAAGAACCAGGGGACAGGGGATGAAAAACTGTTTTTT	CAKNQGTGDEKLFF
TRBD1	TRBJ2-7	NA	TRBV27	TGTGCCAGCAGTTTACCCGGGACAGGGGTAATCGAGCAGTACTTC	CASSLPGTGVIEQYF
TRBD1	TRBJ2-7	NA	TRBV30	TGTGCCTGGAGTGTACCGGACAGGGATTCTGGCGAGCAGTACTTC	CAWSVPDRDSGEQYF
NA	TRBJ2-1	NA	TRBV4-2	TGTGCCAGCAGCCAAGATACGGGGGAAAGCCTTGAGCAGTTCTTC	CASSQDTGESLEQFF
NA	TRBJ1-6	NA	TRBV7-2	TGTGCCAGCAGCTCTCGGACAGTTTCACCCCTCCACTTT	CASSSRTVSPLHF
TRBD1	TRBJ2-2	NA	TRBV19	TGTGCCATCTCCGGGACAGCGAACACCGGGGAGCTGTTTTTT	CAISGTANTGELFF
NA	TRBJ1-1	NA	TRBV5-1	TGCGCCAGCAGCATCCGGGGAGGGAGCACTGAAGCTTTCTTT	CASSIRGGSTEAFF
NA	TRBJ2-7	NA	TRBV2	TGTGCCAGCAGTGACGTCCAGGGTTACGAGCAGTACTTC	CASSDVQGYEQYF
TRBD1	TRBJ1-4	NA	TRBV6-1	TGTGCCAGCAACAGGGGGAATGAAAAACTGTTTTTT	CASNRGNEKLFF
TRBD1	TRBJ1-1	NA	TRBV27	TGTGCCAGCAGTGTTCAGGGGGACACTGAAGCTTTCTTT	CASSVQGDTEAFF